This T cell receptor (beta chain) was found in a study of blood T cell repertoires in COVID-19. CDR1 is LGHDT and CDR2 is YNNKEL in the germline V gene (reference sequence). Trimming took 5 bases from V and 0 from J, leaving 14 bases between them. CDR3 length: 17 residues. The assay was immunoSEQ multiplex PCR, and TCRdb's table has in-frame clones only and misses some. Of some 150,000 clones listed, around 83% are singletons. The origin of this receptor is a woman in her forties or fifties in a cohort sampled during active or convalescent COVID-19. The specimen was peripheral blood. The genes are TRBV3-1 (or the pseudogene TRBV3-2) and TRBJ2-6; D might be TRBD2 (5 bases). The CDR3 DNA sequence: TGTGCCAGCAGCTCCCGCGGGTATAGCTCTGGGGCCAACGTCCTGACTTTC. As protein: CASSSRGYSSGANVLTF.